This T cell receptor (beta chain) was retrieved from a study of vaccination effects on CD4 cells after COVID-19. Sequencing was performed with immunoSEQ multiplex PCR; in TCRdb, only in-frame clones are kept and a portion is missing. The sample includes about 14,000 clones, around 78% of them seen just once. Points from the study as a whole: Convalescents showed post-vaccine spike-reactive clones that were mainly new vaccine-induced clones.

The V gene lost 7 bases and the J gene lost 2 bases, with 6 bases spanning the gap. The germline gives CDR1 MNHNY, CDR2 SVGAGI (reference sequence). This CDR3 is 11 amino acids long. Worth noting for this clone: Its specificity is not known.

Before sequencing, viral peptide pools were used by the ViraFEST assay to expand antigen-specific CD4+ T cells. The authors isolated CD4+ T cells after about eleven days of culture. Infection dated between March and December 2020, before the Alpha, Beta and Delta variants reached the United States. Each person got two doses of an mRNA SARS-CoV-2 vaccine, BNT162b2 or mRNA-1273. The TCR sequence derives from a human donor who had a prior SARS-CoV-2 infection. The chain uses TRBV6-6 and TRBJ2-7; D remains unclear. The sample here was CD4+ T cells from PBMCs cultured with HCoV-NL63 spike peptides, taken after COVID-19 vaccination. Here the CDR3 reads CASTSAYEQYF. As DNA, the CDR3 is TGTGCCAGCACCTCCGCCTACGAGCAGTACTTC.